A selection of T cell receptor beta chains follows, all from one sample in a study of OX40 agonist ivuxolimab in advanced cancers. The assay was immunoSEQ multiplex PCR, and TCRdb's table has in-frame clones only and misses some. The table shows some 64,000 clones, with roughly 85% occurring only once. The sequencing used CD4+ or CD8+ T cells sorted from blood, collected in a trial of the OX40 agonist ivuxolimab. Source of these receptors: an adult with an advanced solid tumor such as melanoma, head and neck, liver or kidney cancer. CDR3s leave out the opening cysteine and the closing phenylalanine or tryptophan. Fields, in order: J gene, V gene, CDR3 protein.

TRBJ1-2,TRBV28,ASSSPGLIYGYT
TRBJ2-2,TRBV18,ASSPYVAGNTGELF
TRBJ2-5,TRBV5-6,ASSLGFGRRGFETQY
TRBJ1-1,TRBV2,ASSDPRVGAF
TRBJ2-1,TRBV10-1,ASSPLAENNEQF
TRBJ2-5,TRBV6-1,ASSEGGSRETQY
TRBJ2-1,TRBV5-1,ASSLVAGVGYNEQF
TRBJ2-7,TRBV28,ASSLFPSGYEQY
TRBJ2-7,TRBV7-3,ASSLTGTSGRAYEQY
TRBJ2-3,TRBV7-8,ASSLQGLNTQY
TRBJ2-7,TRBV5-1,ASSRENQGEQY
TRBJ2-2,TRBV7-9,ASSLMARQGNTGELF
TRBJ1-1,TRBV2,ATNPGQLNTEAF
TRBJ2-2,TRBV28,ASTPRDPAHTGELF
TRBJ2-1,TRBV29-1,SVEPSRGSYNEQF
TRBJ1-2,TRBV6-1,ASSEGPLGYT
TRBJ2-4,TRBV6-6,ASSYPSDGKNIQY
TRBJ2-2,TRBV4-1,ASSQAGYGAGELF
TRBJ2-7,TRBV5-1,ASRSARAYGQY
TRBJ2-7,TRBV10-3,AISESRRGLEQY
TRBJ2-3,TRBV2,ASSAEGRASTDTQY
TRBJ1-1,TRBV5-5,ASSLIGDTEAF
TRBJ1-1,TRBV19,ASRRDRGATNTEAF
TRBJ2-2,TRBV7-2,ASNELRTSEFGELF
TRBJ2-5,TRBV18,ASSPRIEETQY
TRBJ2-3,TRBV9,ASSVVGWTDTQY
TRBJ1-1,TRBV29-1,SALAGTGNTEAF
TRBJ2-1,TRBV7-3,ASSSNAVSEQF